The 7 T cell receptor beta chains below were found in one sample sequenced in a study of identical twins. From the 5' RACE reads, TCRdb called clonotypes with MiXCR, one entry per CDR3 protein. The data show about 240,000 distinct CDR3 sequences, with roughly 10% seen just once and less than 12% held by the top ten. Sequenced: memory T cells sorted from blood. All receptors come from a man between 45 and 60 years old in good health.

This clonotype was picked up many times. V is TRBV6-1 and J is TRBJ1-2, with D possibly matching TRBD1 (5 bases). V was pared by 4 bases and J by 4 bases, with 13 bases between. Germline assignment: CDR1 MNHNS and CDR2 SASEGT. The CDR3 length is 14 residues. The chain's CDR3 is CASSVYSGIYGYTF. The CDR3, as DNA: TGTGCCAGCAGTGTTTATTCAGGGATCTATGGCTACACCTTC.

The chain links TRBV5-1 to TRBJ2-2; D is unclear. Germline V lookup: CDR1 SGHRS, CDR2 YFSETQ. The CDR3 sequence is 16 residues long. V was pared by 0 bases and J by 0 bases, with 9 bases between. The CDR3 here is CASSLGRQSNTGELFF. The DNA of the CDR3 is TGCGCCAGCAGCTTGGGTCGGCAGTCGAACACCGGGGAGCTGTTTTTT. Drawing the rest from reference TRBV5-1 and TRBJ2-2, the complete variable domain is KAGVTQTPRYLIKTRGQQVTLSCSPISGHRSVSWYQQTPGQGLQFLFEYFSETQRNKGNFPGRFSGRQFSNSRSEMNVSTLELGDSALYLCASSLGRQSNTGELFFGEGSRLTVL.

This clonotype was seen repeatedly, ten times or more. The gene calls are TRBV2 and TRBJ2-1, with 15 bases fitting TRBD2. V was pared by 5 bases and J by 8 bases, with 1 base of the junction left unmatched. The CDR3 has 14 amino acids. Looked up from germline, CDR1 is SNHLY and CDR2 is FYNNEI. The CDR3 DNA sequence: TGTGCCAGCAGTCGGACTAGCGGGAGGGATGAGCAGTTCTTC. Its protein is CASSRTSGRDEQFF. Complete variable domain (other parts from reference TRBV2 and TRBJ2-1): EPEVTQTPSHQVTQMGQEVILRCVPISNHLYFYWYRQILGQKVEFLVSFYNNEISEKSEIFDDQFSVERPDGSNFTLKIRSTKLEDSAMYFCASSRTSGRDEQFFGPGTRLTVL.

This rearrangement joins TRBV5-5 to TRBJ2-5; perhaps TRBD2 as D (6 bases). The V gene's germline CDR1 is SGHKS and CDR2 YYEKEE (reference sequence). CDR3 size: 15 residues. V dropped 0 bases and J dropped 5 bases, with 14 bases sitting between them. CDR3: CASSLGVERAETQYF. CDR3 sequence (DNA): TGTGCCAGCAGCTTGGGGGTAGAGCGGGCGGAGACCCAGTACTTC.

This clonotype was counted only a few times. V and J are TRBV29-1 and TRBJ2-1; 7 bases fit TRBD2. V was clipped by 5 bases and J by 0 bases; unmatched bases: 1. This CDR3 comprises 13 residues. CDR1 SQVTM and CDR2 ANQGSEA come from the germline V gene. CDR3 in DNA: TGCAGCGTTTGGGGGGGCTCCTACAATGAGCAGTTCTTC. Translating gives CSVWGGSYNEQFF.

The sample holds a few counts of this clonotype. This may stem from a read error, because a much larger clone lies one nucleotide away. The chain is built from TRBV29-1 and TRBJ2-1, with TRBD1 identical over 11 bases. Germline CDR1 SQVTM, CDR2 ANQGSEA. The CDR3 runs 17 residues. Here the CDR3 DNA reads TGCCGCGTGCAACGAATTTACTCGGGACAGGGGGGCAATGAGCAGTTCTTC. Amino acids: CRVQRIYSGQGGNEQFF.

This clonotype was picked up one time. A much larger clone differs from this one at a single base, so this may be a read error. The J gene is TRBJ2-1, the V gene TRBV12-3 or TRBV12-4; 11 nucleotides align to TRBD1. This CDR3 comprises 15 residues. This CDR3 is CANSRTGTGGNEQFF. Written as DNA, the CDR3 is TGTGCCAACAGTCGAACCGGGACAGGGGGAAATGAGCAGTTCTTC.